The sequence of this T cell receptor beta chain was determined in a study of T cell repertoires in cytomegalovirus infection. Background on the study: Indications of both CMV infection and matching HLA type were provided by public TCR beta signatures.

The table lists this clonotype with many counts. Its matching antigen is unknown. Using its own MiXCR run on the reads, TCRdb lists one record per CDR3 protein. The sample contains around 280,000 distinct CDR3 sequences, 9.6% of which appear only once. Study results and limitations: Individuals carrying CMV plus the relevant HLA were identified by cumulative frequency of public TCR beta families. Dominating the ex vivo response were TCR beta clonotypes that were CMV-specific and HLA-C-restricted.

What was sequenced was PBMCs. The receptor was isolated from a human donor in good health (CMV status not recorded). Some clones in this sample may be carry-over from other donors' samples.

The CDR3 bases are TGTGCCAGCAGCTTAGAAGCTAGCGGGGGGGCAAGTTCGGATACGCAGTATTTT. Translating gives CASSLEASGGASSDTQYF. The chain is built from TRBV7-2 and TRBJ2-3; TRBD2 aligns across 12 bases. The CDR3 sequence is 18 residues long. CDR1 and CDR2 from the germline V gene are SGHTA and FQGNSA. With V trimmed by 1 base and J by 6 bases, 11 bases remained unmatched.